The next 12 T cell receptor beta chains were all read from a single sample in a study of blood T cell repertoires in COVID-19. Only in-frame clones appear in the TCRdb table, and some are missing; sequencing was by immunoSEQ multiplex PCR. The sample consists of some 70,000 clones, about 86% of them appearing once. What was sequenced was peripheral blood. The source of these receptors is a woman aged 60-75 years with acute or convalescent COVID-19.

The genes are TRBV28 and TRBJ1-6, with 8 bases lining up with TRBD1. V was clipped by 5 bases and J by 7 bases; unmatched bases: 10. The V gene's germline CDR1 is MDHEN and CDR2 SYDVKM. This CDR3 has 16 residues. CDR3 region: CASSRLAGTGNSPLHF. CDR3 coding DNA: TGTGCCAGCAGTCGACTCGCCGGGACAGGAAATTCACCCCTCCACTTT. Together with reference TRBV28 and TRBJ1-6, the CDR3 gives the full variable domain: DVKVTQSSRYLVKRTGEKVFLECVQDMDHENMFWYRQDPGLGLRLIYFSYDVKMKEKGDIPEGYSVSREKKERFSLILESASTNQTSMYLCASSRLAGTGNSPLHFGNGTRLTVT.

The rearrangement links TRBV7-6 to TRBJ2-5, with D tentatively TRBD1 (5 bases). Trimming stripped 3 bases from V and 8 bases from J, with 13 bases between. The germline V gene encodes CDR1 SGHVS and CDR2 FNYEAQ. This CDR3 comprises 13 residues. The CDR3 DNA follows: TGTGCCAGCAGCTTGGATAGGGGTTCAACCCAGTACTTC. Protein: CASSLDRGSTQYF.

The chain combines TRBV9 with TRBJ2-7, with D perhaps TRBD1 (6 bases). In germline, CDR1 is SGDLS, CDR2 YYNGEE. CDR3 length: 14 residues. V shed 3 bases and J shed 4 bases, with 14 bases lying between them. CDR3 DNA: TGTGCCAGCAGCGAACAGGGTTCCATGTACGAGCAGTACTTC. It translates to CASSEQGSMYEQYF.

The chain employs TRBV3-1 (or the pseudogene TRBV3-2) and TRBJ1-5, with D perhaps matching TRBD1 (5 bases). Germline CDR1 reads LGHDT; CDR2 reads YNNKEL (reference sequence). V was trimmed by 4 bases and J by 4 bases, leaving 11 bases between them. The CDR3 has 14 residues. CDR3 bases: TGTGCCAGCAGCCCTATGGACATGAATCAGCCCCAGCATTTT. Translation: CASSPMDMNQPQHF.

This clone came up once. The V gene is TRBV30, the J gene TRBJ1-6; TRBD1 is a possible D gene (6 bases). V dropped 4 bases and J dropped 5 bases, with 9 bases sitting between them. CDR1 is GTSNPN, CDR2 SVGIG, per germline (reference sequence). This CDR3 spans 13 amino acids. The CDR3 coding sequence is TGTGCCTGGAACAGGGAAAATAATTCACCCCTCCACTTT. Amino acid sequence: CAWNRENNSPLHF.

This clone was recorded once. This chain joins TRBV7-9 and TRBJ2-5; tentatively, D is TRBD2 (5 bases). Deletions cut 11 bases from V and 4 bases from J, with 17 bases between. The CDR3 loop spans 13 amino acids. Germline V gene data show CDR1 as SEHNR and CDR2 as FQNEAQ (reference sequence). CDR3 protein: CASCSAGGETQYF. The CDR3 bases are TGTGCCTCCTGTTCGGCGGGTGGAGAGACCCAGTACTTC.

CDR3 protein: CASSQLQGDNSPLHF. The CDR3 bases are TGTGCCAGCAGCCAATTACAGGGCGATAATTCACCCCTCCACTTT. The J gene is TRBJ1-6, the V gene TRBV3-1 (or the pseudogene TRBV3-2); D might be TRBD1 (6 bases). The CDR3 sequence is 15 residues long. Germline CDR1 reads LGHDT; CDR2 reads YNNKEL (reference sequence). The V end lost 2 bases, the J end lost 5 bases, and 10 bases lay between the germline ends.

The V call is TRBV5-4, the J call TRBJ2-1, with 12 nucleotides matching TRBD2. This CDR3 comprises 16 residues. CDR1 is SGHNT and CDR2 is YYREEE in the germline V gene (reference sequence). The V segment lost 2 bases and the J segment 3 bases; nucleotides outside the gene matches: 3. The CDR3 spells CASSFKTSGGYNEQFF. The CDR3 DNA sequence: TGTGCCAGCAGCTTCAAGACTAGCGGGGGCTACAATGAGCAGTTCTTC.

The chain combines TRBV28 with TRBJ1-2, with 8 positions matching TRBD1. Trimming removed 5 bases from V and 6 bases from J; junction bases left unmatched: 11. This CDR3 region has 15 residues. The germline gives CDR1 MDHEN, CDR2 SYDVKM. The CDR3 spells CASSPHNPDRDGYTF. In DNA form, the CDR3 reads TGTGCCAGCAGTCCTCACAACCCGGACAGGGATGGCTACACCTTC.

The chain couples TRBV20-1 to TRBJ2-2; TRBD2 matches 8 bases. V trimming: 3 bases; J trimming: 0 bases; junction bases outside the gene matches: 9. Per the germline V gene, CDR1 is DFQATT and CDR2 is SNEGSKA (reference sequence). The CDR3 runs to 17 residues. DNA of the CDR3: TGCAGTGCTAGTCGTCTAGCGGGTAGGACGAACACCGGGGAGCTGTTTTTT. Amino acids: CSASRLAGRTNTGELFF.

This chain connects TRBV7-6 to TRBJ2-3; 12 bases are a match to TRBD2. This CDR3 region has 17 residues. Trimming took 5 bases from V and 6 from J; bases not matched to a gene: 12. The germline V gene encodes CDR1 SGHVS and CDR2 FNYEAQ. CDR3 bases: TGTGCCAGCAGCCCGGGGACTAGCGGGTCGCTATGGGATACGCAGTATTTT. Protein: CASSPGTSGSLWDTQYF. Full variable domain (remainder filled in from reference TRBV7-6 and TRBJ2-3): GAGVSQSPRYKVTKRGQDVALRCDPISGHVSLYWYRQALGQGPEFLTYFNYEAQQDKSGLPNDRFSAERPEGSISTLTIQRTEQRDSAMYRCASSPGTSGSLWDTQYFGPGTRLTVL.

The DNA for the CDR3 is TGCGCCAGCAGGGCCCGGGACAGGGGTTCCTACGAGCAGTACTTC. It translates to CASRARDRGSYEQYF. The chain is built from TRBV5-1 and TRBJ2-7; the match to TRBD1 covers 10 bases. The trim removed 5 bases at V and 1 base at J, leaving 6 bases unmatched. Germline loops: CDR1 SGHRS, CDR2 YFSETQ. This CDR3 spans 15 amino acids.